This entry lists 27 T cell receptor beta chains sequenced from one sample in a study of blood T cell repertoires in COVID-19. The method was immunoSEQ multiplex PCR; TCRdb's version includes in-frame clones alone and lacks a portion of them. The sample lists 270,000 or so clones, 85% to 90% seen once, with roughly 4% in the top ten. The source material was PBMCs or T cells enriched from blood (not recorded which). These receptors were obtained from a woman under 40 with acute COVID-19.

Here the CDR3 reads CASSQVFGTSGSQRRPYEQYF. Here the CDR3 DNA reads TGTGCCAGCAGCCAGGTTTTTGGTACTAGCGGGAGTCAGAGAAGGCCCTACGAGCAGTACTTC. This chain uses TRBV3-1 (or the pseudogene TRBV3-2) with TRBJ2-7; TRBD2 matches at 11 bases. Germline lookup yields CDR1 LGHDT and CDR2 YNNKEL (reference sequence). V was clipped by 3 bases and J by 2 bases; unmatched bases: 21. CDR3 length: 21 residues.

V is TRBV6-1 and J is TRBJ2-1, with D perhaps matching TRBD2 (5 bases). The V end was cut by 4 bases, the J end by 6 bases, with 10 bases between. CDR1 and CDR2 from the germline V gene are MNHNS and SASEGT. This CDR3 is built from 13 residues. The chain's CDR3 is CASSATDSNEQFF. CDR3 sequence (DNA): TGTGCCAGCAGTGCCACGGACTCCAATGAGCAGTTCTTC.

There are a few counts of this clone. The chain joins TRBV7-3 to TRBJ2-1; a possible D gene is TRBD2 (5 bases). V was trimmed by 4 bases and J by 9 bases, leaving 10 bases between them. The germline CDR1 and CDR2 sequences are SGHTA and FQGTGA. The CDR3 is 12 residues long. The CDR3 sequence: CASSSPAGEQFF. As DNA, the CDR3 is TGTGCCAGCAGCTCCCCGGCGGGTGAGCAGTTCTTC.

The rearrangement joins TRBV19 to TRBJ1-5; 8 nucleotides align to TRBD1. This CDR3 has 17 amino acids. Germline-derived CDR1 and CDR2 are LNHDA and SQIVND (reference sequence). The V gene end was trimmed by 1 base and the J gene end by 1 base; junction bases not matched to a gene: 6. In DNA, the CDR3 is TGTGCCAGTAGTATAGCCCGGACAGGGTTGAGCAATCAGCCCCAGCATTTT. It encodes CASSIARTGLSNQPQHF. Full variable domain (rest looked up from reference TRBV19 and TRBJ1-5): DGGITQSPKYLFRKEGQNVTLSCEQNLNHDAMYWYRQDPGQGLRLIYYSQIVNDFQKGDIAEGYSVSREKKESFPLTVTSAQKNPTAFYLCASSIARTGLSNQPQHFGDGTRLSIL.

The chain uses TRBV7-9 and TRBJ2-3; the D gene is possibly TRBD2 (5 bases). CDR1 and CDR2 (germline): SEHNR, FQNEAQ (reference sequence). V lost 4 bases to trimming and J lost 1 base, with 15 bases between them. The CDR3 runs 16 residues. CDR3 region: CASSSEEEPGTDTQYF. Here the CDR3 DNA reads TGTGCCAGCAGCTCAGAGGAGGAGCCGGGCACAGATACGCAGTATTTT.

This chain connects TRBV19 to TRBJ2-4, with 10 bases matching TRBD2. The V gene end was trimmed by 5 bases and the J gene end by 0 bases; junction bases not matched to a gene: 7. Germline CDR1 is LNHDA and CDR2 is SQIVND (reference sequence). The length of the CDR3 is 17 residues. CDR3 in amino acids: CASSGLADRIAKNIQYF. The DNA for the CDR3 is TGTGCCAGTAGTGGACTAGCGGACCGAATAGCCAAAAACATTCAGTACTTC.

The CDR3 here is CASSLETLNYNEQFF. The CDR3 DNA reads as TGTGCCAGCAGCTTAGAGACTCTAAACTACAATGAGCAGTTCTTC. The chain is built from TRBV7-6 and TRBJ2-1; D unresolved. V dropped 1 base and J dropped 3 bases, with 10 bases sitting between them. CDR1 and CDR2 (germline): SGHVS, FNYEAQ. The CDR3 spans 15 residues.

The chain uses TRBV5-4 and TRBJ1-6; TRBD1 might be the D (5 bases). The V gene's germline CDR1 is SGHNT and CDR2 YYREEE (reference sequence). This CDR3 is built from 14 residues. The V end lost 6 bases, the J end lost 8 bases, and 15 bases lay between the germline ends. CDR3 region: CASTGGDFDSPLHF. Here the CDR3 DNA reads TGTGCCAGCACGGGGGGGGATTTTGATTCACCCCTCCACTTT.

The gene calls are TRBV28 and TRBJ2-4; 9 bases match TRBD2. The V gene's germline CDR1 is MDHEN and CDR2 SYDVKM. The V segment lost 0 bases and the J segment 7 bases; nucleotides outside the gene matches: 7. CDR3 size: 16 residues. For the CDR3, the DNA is TGTGCCAGCAGTTTATGGTTTAGCGGGAGTGTGAACATTCAGTACTTC. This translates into CASSLWFSGSVNIQYF.

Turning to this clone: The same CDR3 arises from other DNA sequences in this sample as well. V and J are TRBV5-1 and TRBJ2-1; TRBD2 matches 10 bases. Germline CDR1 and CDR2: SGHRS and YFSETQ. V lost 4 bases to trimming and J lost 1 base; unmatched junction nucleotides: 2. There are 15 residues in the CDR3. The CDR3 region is CASSPGLASYNEQFF. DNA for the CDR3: TGCGCCAGCAGCCCGGGACTAGCGTCCTACAATGAGCAGTTCTTC.

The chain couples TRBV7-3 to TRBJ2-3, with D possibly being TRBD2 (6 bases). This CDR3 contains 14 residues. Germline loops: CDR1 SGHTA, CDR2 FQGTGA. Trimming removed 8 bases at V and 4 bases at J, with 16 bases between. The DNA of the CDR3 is TGTGCCAGCGCGGCGGGACTCGAGGCAGATACGCAGTATTTT. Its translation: CASAAGLEADTQYF. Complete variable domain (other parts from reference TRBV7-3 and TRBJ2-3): GAGVSQTPSNKVTEKGKYVELRCDPISGHTALYWYRQSLGQGPEFLIYFQGTGAADDSGLPNDRFFAVRPEGSVSTLKIQRTERGDSAVYLCASAAGLEADTQYFGPGTRLTVL.

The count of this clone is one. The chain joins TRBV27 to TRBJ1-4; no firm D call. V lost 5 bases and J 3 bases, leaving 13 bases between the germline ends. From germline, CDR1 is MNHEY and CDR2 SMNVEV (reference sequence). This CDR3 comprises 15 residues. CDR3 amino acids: CASSPYTASNEKLFF. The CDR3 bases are TGTGCCAGCAGTCCCTACACAGCCTCTAATGAAAAACTGTTTTTT.

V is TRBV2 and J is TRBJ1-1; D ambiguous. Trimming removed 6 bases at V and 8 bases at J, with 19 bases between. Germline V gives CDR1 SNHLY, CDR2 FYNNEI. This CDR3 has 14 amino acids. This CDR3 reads CASRFAGTLGEAFF. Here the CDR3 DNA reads TGTGCCAGCAGGTTTGCGGGAACCCTTGGAGAAGCTTTCTTT.

In DNA, the CDR3 is TGTGCCACCAGCAGAGATAAGACAGGGACGAGGAGCGAGCAGTACTTC. It yields the protein CATSRDKTGTRSEQYF. This chain uses TRBV15 with TRBJ2-7; the match to TRBD1 covers 7 bases. This CDR3 has 16 amino acids. The J segment lost 6 bases and the V segment lost 0 bases, leaving 11 bases of the junction unmatched. The V gene's germline CDR1 is LNHNV and CDR2 YYDKDF (reference sequence).

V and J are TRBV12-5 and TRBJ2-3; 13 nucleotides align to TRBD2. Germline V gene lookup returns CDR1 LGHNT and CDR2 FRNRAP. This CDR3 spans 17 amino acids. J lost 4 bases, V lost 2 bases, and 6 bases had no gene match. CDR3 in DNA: TGTGCTAGTGGTTTGTCCCGCGGACTAGCGGGAGCAGATACGCAGTATTTT. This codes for CASGLSRGLAGADTQYF.

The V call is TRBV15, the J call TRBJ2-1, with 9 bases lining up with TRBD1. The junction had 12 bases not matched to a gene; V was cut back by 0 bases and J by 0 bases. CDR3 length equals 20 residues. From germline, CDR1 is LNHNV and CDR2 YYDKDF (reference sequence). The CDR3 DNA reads TGTGCCACCAGCAGAGATCCGGGACAGGGAGACCATTTCTCCTACAATGAGCAGTTCTTC. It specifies CATSRDPGQGDHFSYNEQFF.

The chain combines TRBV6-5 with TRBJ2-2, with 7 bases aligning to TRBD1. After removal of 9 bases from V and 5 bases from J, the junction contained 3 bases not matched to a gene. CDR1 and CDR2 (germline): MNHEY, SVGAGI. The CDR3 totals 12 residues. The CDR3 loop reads CASRGQTGELFF. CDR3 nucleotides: TGTGCCAGTCGGGGACAGACCGGGGAGCTGTTTTTT.

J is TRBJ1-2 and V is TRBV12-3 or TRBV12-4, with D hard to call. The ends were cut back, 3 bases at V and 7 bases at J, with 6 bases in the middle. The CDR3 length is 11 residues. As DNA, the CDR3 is TGTGCCAGCAGTTTCGGGTTTGGCTACACCTTC. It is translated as CASSFGFGYTF.

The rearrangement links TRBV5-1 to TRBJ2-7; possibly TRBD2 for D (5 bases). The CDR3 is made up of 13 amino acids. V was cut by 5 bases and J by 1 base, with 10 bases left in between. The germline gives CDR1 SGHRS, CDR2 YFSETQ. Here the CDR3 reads CASRVPGSYEQYF. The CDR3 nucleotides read TGCGCCAGCAGAGTCCCGGGGTCCTACGAGCAGTACTTC.

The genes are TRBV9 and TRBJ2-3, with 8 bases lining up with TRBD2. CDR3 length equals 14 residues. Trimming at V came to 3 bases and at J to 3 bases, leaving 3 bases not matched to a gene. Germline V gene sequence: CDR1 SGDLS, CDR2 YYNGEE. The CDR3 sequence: CASSAGLATDTQYF. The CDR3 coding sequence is TGTGCCAGCAGCGCCGGACTAGCTACAGATACGCAGTATTTT.

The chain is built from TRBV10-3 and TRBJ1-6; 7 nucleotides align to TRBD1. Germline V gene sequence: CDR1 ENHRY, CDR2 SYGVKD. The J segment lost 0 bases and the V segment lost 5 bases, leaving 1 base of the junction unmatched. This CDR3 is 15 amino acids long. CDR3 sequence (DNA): TGTGCCATCAGTTCAGGGGGCTCCTATAATTCACCCCTCCACTTT. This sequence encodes CAISSGGSYNSPLHF.

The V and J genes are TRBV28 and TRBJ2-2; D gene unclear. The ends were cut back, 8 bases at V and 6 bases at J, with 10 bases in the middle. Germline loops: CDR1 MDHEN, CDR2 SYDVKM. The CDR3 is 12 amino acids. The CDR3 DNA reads TGTGCCAGCGCCAGTCCGCCCGGGGAGCTGTTTTTT. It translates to CASASPPGELFF. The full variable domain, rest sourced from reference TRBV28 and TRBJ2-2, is DVKVTQSSRYLVKRTGEKVFLECVQDMDHENMFWYRQDPGLGLRLIYFSYDVKMKEKGDIPEGYSVSREKKERFSLILESASTNQTSMYLCASASPPGELFFGEGSRLTVL.

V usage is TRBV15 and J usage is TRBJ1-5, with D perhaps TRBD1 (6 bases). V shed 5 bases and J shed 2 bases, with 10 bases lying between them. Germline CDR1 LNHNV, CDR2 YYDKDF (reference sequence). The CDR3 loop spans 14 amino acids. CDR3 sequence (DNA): TGTGCCACCAGCTCATACAGGGGCAATCAGCCCCAGCATTTT. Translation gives CATSSYRGNQPQHF.

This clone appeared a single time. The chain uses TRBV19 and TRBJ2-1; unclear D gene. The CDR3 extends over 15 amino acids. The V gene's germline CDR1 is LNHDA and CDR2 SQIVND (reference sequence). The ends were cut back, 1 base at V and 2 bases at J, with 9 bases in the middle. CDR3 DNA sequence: TGTGCCAGTAGTATAGCGGAGTTCCCCTACAATGAGCAGTTCTTC. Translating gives CASSIAEFPYNEQFF.

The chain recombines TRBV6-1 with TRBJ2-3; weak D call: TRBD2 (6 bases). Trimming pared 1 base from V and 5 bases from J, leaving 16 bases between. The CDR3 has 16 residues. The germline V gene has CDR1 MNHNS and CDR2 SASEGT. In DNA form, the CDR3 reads TGTGCCAGCAGTGAAGATTGGGGTGACGGGAGAGATACGCAGTATTTT. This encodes CASSEDWGDGRDTQYF.

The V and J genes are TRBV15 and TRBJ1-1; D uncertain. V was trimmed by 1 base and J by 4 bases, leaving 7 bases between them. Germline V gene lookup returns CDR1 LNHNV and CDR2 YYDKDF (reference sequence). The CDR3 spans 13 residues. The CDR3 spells CATSRVAGTEAFF. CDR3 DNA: TGTGCCACCAGCAGAGTGGCGGGCACTGAAGCTTTCTTT.

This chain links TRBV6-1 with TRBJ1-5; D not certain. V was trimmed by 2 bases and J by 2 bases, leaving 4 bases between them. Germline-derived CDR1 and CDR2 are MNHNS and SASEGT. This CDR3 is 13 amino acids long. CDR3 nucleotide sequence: TGTGCCAGCAGTGAAACAGGCAATCAGCCCCAGCATTTT. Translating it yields CASSETGNQPQHF.